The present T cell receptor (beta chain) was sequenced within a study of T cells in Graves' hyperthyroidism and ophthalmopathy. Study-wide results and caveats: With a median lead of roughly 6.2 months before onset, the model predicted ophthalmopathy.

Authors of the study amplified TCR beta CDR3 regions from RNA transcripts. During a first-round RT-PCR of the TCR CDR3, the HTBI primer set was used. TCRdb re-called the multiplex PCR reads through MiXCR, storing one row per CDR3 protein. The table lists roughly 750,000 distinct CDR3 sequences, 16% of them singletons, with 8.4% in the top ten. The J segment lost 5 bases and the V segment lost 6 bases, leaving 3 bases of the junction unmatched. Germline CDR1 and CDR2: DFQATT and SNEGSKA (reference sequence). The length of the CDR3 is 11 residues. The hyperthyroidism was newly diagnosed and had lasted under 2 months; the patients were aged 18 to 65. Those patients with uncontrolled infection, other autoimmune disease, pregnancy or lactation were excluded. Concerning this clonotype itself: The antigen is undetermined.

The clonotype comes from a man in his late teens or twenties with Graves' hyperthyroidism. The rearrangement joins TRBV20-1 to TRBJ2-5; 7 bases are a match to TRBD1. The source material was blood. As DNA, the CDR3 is TGCAGTGCGTACAGGGGCGAGACCCAGTACTTC. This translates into CSAYRGETQYF.